A selection of T cell receptor beta chains follows, all from one sample in a study of CXCR3-negative and CXCR3-positive naive CD8 T cells. TCRdb processed the 5' RACE reads again and assigns one entry to each CDR3 protein, with no DNA. Listed are 150,000 to 180,000 distinct CDR3 sequences; approximately 0.46% falls within the top ten. The sample taken for sequencing was naive CXCR3+ CD8+ T cells from blood. The receptors derive from a human donor in good health. Some clones in this sample may be carry-over from other donors' samples. The CDR3 runs from the conserved cysteine through the conserved F or W.

v_call	j_call	cdr3_aa
TRBV10-3	TRBJ1-1	CAIGQDRWNTEAFF
TRBV4-1	TRBJ1-3	CASSQQGTVTSGNTIYF
TRBV28	TRBJ1-1	CASTPLEDTEAFF
TRBV5-6	TRBJ2-1	CASSLGTTLAQFF
TRBV19	TRBJ2-1	CASSIAFRGGNEQFF
TRBV20-1	TRBJ2-7	CSARAQGAYEQYF
TRBV20-1	TRBJ1-1	CSAQPLRETEAFF
TRBV28	TRBJ2-3	CASGDRQNTDTQYF
TRBV5-6	TRBJ2-7	CASSSLTSGYYEQYF
TRBV12-3/TRBV12-4	TRBJ2-1	CASSLPLAGGRLAGQFF
TRBV28	TRBJ1-4	CASSPTGYQNEKLFF
TRBV2	TRBJ2-7	CASSPNVWDSQEIYF
TRBV28	TRBJ2-7	CASCLVGLGEQYF
TRBV3-1	TRBJ1-1	CASSQDLGFGYTEAFF
TRBV7-9	TRBJ1-1	CASSLARGIEAFF
TRBV7-9	TRBJ2-7	CASSLAGGDYEQYF
TRBV28	TRBJ1-1	CASSLRGTGTAFF
TRBV5-1	TRBJ2-7	CASSSFGQGADEQYF
TRBV28	TRBJ2-1	CASSHPFFRDTTLYNEQFF
TRBV2	TRBJ1-5	CASSDGGYSNQPQHF
TRBV5-6	TRBJ2-3	CASSFYSSGNTDTQYF
TRBV20-1	TRBJ2-7	CSAPDPSSYEQYF
TRBV9	TRBJ1-1	CASSAGTNTEAFF
TRBV7-2	TRBJ2-7	CASSLITSGYEQYF
TRBV28	TRBJ2-1	CASSSPPLHAEQFF
TRBV11-2	TRBJ2-7	CASSPDGGGGPAYEQYF
TRBV4-1	TRBJ2-5	CASSQVAGRMETQYF
TRBV7-9	TRBJ2-7	CASSLEGWGQGSYEQYF
TRBV5-1	TRBJ2-1	CASSPWTASDEQFF
TRBV4-3	TRBJ2-7	CASSQGASPTYEQYF
TRBV3-1	TRBJ2-7	CASSHGSPGSYEQYF
TRBV6-4	TRBJ2-1	CASSDRLAGSDEQFF
TRBV5-1	TRBJ2-7	CATSAGGPTYEQYF
TRBV9	TRBJ2-7	CASSPTGTSVSYEQYF
TRBV5-1	TRBJ2-7	CASSTDSYEQYF
TRBV5-1	TRBJ1-2	CASPDGLLSGYTF
TRBV25-1	TRBJ1-1	CASQMGTEAFF
TRBV5-6	TRBJ2-1	CASSPGRSSGEQFF
TRBV29-1	TRBJ1-2	CSVDGLAYGYTF
TRBV12-3/TRBV12-4	TRBJ1-1	CASSLGQMNTEAFF
TRBV9	TRBJ2-3	CASSLTGTSGISTDTQYF
TRBV29-1	TRBJ2-7	CSVETGTRGLVQYF
TRBV28	TRBJ2-2	CASRSQGELPGELFF
TRBV7-9	TRBJ2-7	CASSSEQGVYEQYF
TRBV6-5	TRBJ2-3	CASSQSTDTQYF
TRBV11-2	TRBJ2-6	CASSLESGANVLTF
TRBV9	TRBJ2-7	CASSPGPPYEQYF
TRBV11-1	TRBJ2-2	CASSLGGLAGAYTGELFF
TRBV29-1	TRBJ2-1	CSVEGRGRVDEQFF
TRBV20-1	TRBJ2-5	CSARGRDYPETQYF
TRBV29-1	TRBJ1-1	CSVSPANTEAFF
TRBV19	TRBJ2-1	CASSRGYYNEQFF
TRBV27	TRBJ2-5	CASRDTSGKIQETQYF
TRBV7-6	TRBJ2-3	CASSSNIADTQYF
TRBV20-1	TRBJ2-1	CSARPRDRGYNEQFF
TRBV7-9	TRBJ2-1	CASRFNSEPHNEQFF
TRBV7-9	TRBJ2-1	CASSTLAGANNEQFF